The 21 T cell receptor beta chains below all came from one sample that was sequenced in a study of blood T cell repertoires in COVID-19. Using immunoSEQ multiplex PCR, the repertoire was profiled, and TCRdb retains in-frame clones only, with some absent. Altogether under 30,000 clones are present, approximately 80% being singletons, with the ten largest covering about half. Sequenced: peripheral blood. These receptors were collected from a woman between 65 and 79 years old with acute or convalescent COVID-19.

The chain combines TRBV4-3 with TRBJ2-7, with D maybe TRBD2 (6 bases). Germline V gene lookup returns CDR1 LGHNA and CDR2 YSLEER. The CDR3 spans 15 residues. V lost 0 bases and J lost 3, with 12 bases in between. The CDR3 protein is CASSQEMEGFYEQYF. CDR3 coding DNA: TGCGCCAGCAGCCAAGAGATGGAGGGGTTCTACGAGCAGTACTTC.

The V gene is TRBV4-3, the J gene TRBJ1-2, with 9 nucleotides matching TRBD1. Germline V CDR1 and CDR2: LGHNA, YSLEER. The V gene end was trimmed by 0 bases and the J gene end by 8 bases; junction bases not matched to a gene: 10. CDR3 size: 16 residues. The CDR3 DNA sequence: TGCGCCAGCAGCCAAGAAAGGGCCTGGGACAGGGACGGCTACACCTTC. As protein: CASSQERAWDRDGYTF.

The gene calls are TRBV6-5 and TRBJ1-2; TRBD1 aligns across 10 bases. J lost 6 bases, V lost 4 bases, and 2 bases had no gene match. From germline, CDR1 is MNHEY and CDR2 SVGAGI. This CDR3 is 13 amino acids long. The CDR3 reads CASSWDRGNGYTF. The CDR3 DNA is TGTGCCAGCAGTTGGGACAGGGGCAATGGCTACACCTTC.

The chain carries TRBV9 and TRBJ2-5, with D possibly being TRBD2 (6 bases). The CDR3 covers 13 residues. Trimming pared 3 bases from V and 4 bases from J, leaving 10 bases between. Per germline, CDR1 SGDLS and CDR2 YYNGEE. DNA of the CDR3: TGTGCCAGCAGCGAGGGACTTAGAGAGACCCAGTACTTC. This gives the protein CASSEGLRETQYF.

The chain uses TRBV6-5 and TRBJ1-1; no definite D call. The CDR3 contains 13 residues. Trimming removed 7 bases at V and 1 base at J, with 10 bases between. Germline CDR1 reads MNHEY; CDR2 reads SVGAGI. CDR3 region: CASTGFGNTEAFF. CDR3 coding DNA: TGTGCCAGCACGGGGTTTGGGAACACTGAAGCTTTCTTT.

The gene calls are TRBV28 and TRBJ1-5; D may be TRBD1 (5 bases). Germline CDR1 and CDR2: MDHEN and SYDVKM. This CDR3 contains 14 residues. Trimming pared 5 bases from V and 2 bases from J, leaving 10 bases between. For the CDR3, the DNA is TGTGCCAGCAGTCCGGCGGGGGGCAATCAGCCCCAGCATTTT. Translated, it gives CASSPAGGNQPQHF.

The gene calls are TRBV3-1 (or the pseudogene TRBV3-2) and TRBJ2-1; D is undetermined. Germline CDR1 reads LGHDT; CDR2 reads YNNKEL (reference sequence). V lost 2 bases and J lost 6, with 11 bases in between. CDR3 length: 14 amino acids. CDR3: CASSQTGQFNEQFF. The CDR3, as DNA: TGTGCCAGCAGCCAAACTGGGCAATTCAATGAGCAGTTCTTC.

This chain joins TRBV2 and TRBJ2-3; the match to TRBD2 covers 8 bases. The ends lost 1 base at V and 6 bases at J; junction bases unmatched: 6. The CDR3 is made up of 15 amino acids. The germline V gene has CDR1 SNHLY and CDR2 FYNNEI. The CDR3 loop reads CASSEEWRGADTQYF. For the CDR3, the DNA is TGTGCCAGCAGTGAAGAATGGCGGGGGGCCGATACGCAGTATTTT.

In its sample, this clone was seen a few times. CDR3 region: CASSLDGVGGYTF. For the CDR3, the DNA is TGTGCCAGCAGCTTGGACGGAGTCGGGGGCTACACCTTC. The chain recombines TRBV5-6 with TRBJ1-2; D gene unclear. Trimming removed 0 bases from V and 8 bases from J, with 11 bases in between. Germline V gene data show CDR1 as SGHDT and CDR2 as YYEEEE. The CDR3 runs 13 residues.

The table lists this clone with a few counts. CDR3 sequence (DNA): TGTGCCAGCAGCTCCTTGTCTTCGGGGGAGGACTCCTACAATGAGCAGTTCTTC. It yields the protein CASSSLSSGEDSYNEQFF. The chain employs TRBV11-2 and TRBJ2-1; tentatively, D is TRBD2 (6 bases). Per germline, CDR1 SGHAT and CDR2 FQNNGV. Trimming shortened V by 4 bases and J by 0 bases, and 19 bases separated the two germline ends. The CDR3 covers 18 residues.

The genes are TRBV3-1 (or the pseudogene TRBV3-2) and TRBJ2-7, with 9 bases lining up with TRBD2. Germline trimming cut 1 base from V and 0 bases from J; bases unmatched to any gene: 4. CDR1 and CDR2 (germline): LGHDT, YNNKEL (reference sequence). CDR3 length: 16 residues. The CDR3 is CASSQGAGGLSYEQYF. The CDR3 DNA is TGTGCCAGCAGCCAAGGGGCGGGAGGGCTCTCCTACGAGCAGTACTTC.

The chain recombines TRBV9 with TRBJ2-3; 8 bases are shared with TRBD2. Trimming took 1 base from V and 3 from J; bases not matched to a gene: 7. The CDR3 runs to 16 residues. From germline, CDR1 is SGDLS and CDR2 YYNGEE. The CDR3 region is CASSVQPGLGTDTQYF. DNA for the CDR3: TGTGCCAGCAGCGTACAACCGGGACTAGGGACAGATACGCAGTATTTT.

This chain joins TRBV28 and TRBJ2-7, with 7 bases matching TRBD1. The trim removed 6 bases at V and 4 bases at J, leaving 3 bases unmatched. The germline gives CDR1 MDHEN, CDR2 SYDVKM. CDR3 length: 12 residues. In DNA form, the CDR3 reads TGTGCCAGCAGGGCGACAGGGTACGAGCAGTACTTC. Its protein product is CASRATGYEQYF.

The rearrangement uses TRBV7-8 and TRBJ1-2; 7 bases are a match to TRBD1. The CDR3 is made up of 14 amino acids. V was clipped by 1 base and J by 3 bases; unmatched bases: 2. Germline-derived CDR1 and CDR2 are SGHVS and FQNEAQ. The CDR3 loop reads CASSLGQGDYGYTF. CDR3 bases: TGTGCCAGCAGCTTAGGACAGGGAGACTATGGCTACACCTTC.

This clone was seen a handful of times. The chain joins TRBV5-1 to TRBJ2-5; D may be TRBD1 (6 bases). Germline loops: CDR1 SGHRS, CDR2 YFSETQ. Trimming took off 6 bases at V and 5 bases at J, with 14 bases between the two ends. The CDR3 contains 13 residues. The CDR3 reads CASKFWGQETQYF. The CDR3 DNA reads TGCGCCAGCAAGTTTTGGGGGCAGGAGACCCAGTACTTC.

J is TRBJ2-3 and V is TRBV7-3, with D unresolved. CDR3 length equals 14 residues. Deletions cut 7 bases from V and 2 bases from J, with 13 bases between. Per germline, CDR1 SGHTA and CDR2 FQGTGA. The chain's CDR3 is CASKPGAYTDTQYF. The CDR3 nucleotides are TGTGCCAGCAAACCTGGAGCCTACACAGATACGCAGTATTTT.

The chain employs TRBV5-6 and TRBJ2-1, with 14 positions matching TRBD2. The CDR3 runs 17 residues. Losses at the gene ends were 0 bases for V and 4 bases for J; bases not matched to a gene: 3. Germline V gene sequence: CDR1 SGHDT, CDR2 YYEEEE. The CDR3 nucleotides read TGTGCCAGCAGCTTGGAGGGACTAGCGGGGGTTTACAATGAGCAGTTCTTC. This encodes CASSLEGLAGVYNEQFF. Looking up the rest from reference TRBV5-6 and TRBJ2-1 gives the full variable domain: DAGVTQSPTHLIKTRGQQVTLRCSPKSGHDTVSWYQQALGQGPQFIFQYYEEEERQRGNFPDRFSGHQFPNYSSELNVNALLLGDSALYLCASSLEGLAGVYNEQFFGPGTRLTVL.

The CDR3 bases are TGTGCCAGCAGCTTACCTTGGACTAGCGGGGGACCAAAAGAGACCCAGTACTTC. Protein product: CASSLPWTSGGPKETQYF. This chain joins TRBV11-2 and TRBJ2-5, with 13 bases identical to TRBD2. Germline V CDR1 and CDR2: SGHAT, FQNNGV. CDR3 length equals 18 residues. Losses at the gene ends were 2 bases for V and 3 bases for J; bases not matched to a gene: 9.

V gene TRBV28 combines with J gene TRBJ2-7; possible D gene TRBD1, 6 bases. The CDR3 is 17 residues long. V lost 2 bases and J lost 4, with 21 bases in between. CDR1 and CDR2 (germline): MDHEN, SYDVKM. Here the CDR3 reads CASSLQVGHPTTYEQYF. The CDR3 nucleotides are TGTGCCAGCAGTTTACAAGTGGGACACCCTACGACGTACGAGCAGTACTTC.

The genes are TRBV10-3 and TRBJ2-1; 8 bases map to TRBD2. The CDR3 has 15 amino acids. The ends lost 4 bases at V and 0 bases at J; junction bases unmatched: 2. Germline V lookup: CDR1 ENHRY, CDR2 SYGVKD. Here the CDR3 DNA reads TGTGCCATCAGTGGGAGCGGGAGCTCCTACAATGAGCAGTTCTTC. It is translated as CAISGSGSSYNEQFF.

The V call is TRBV28, the J call TRBJ2-1; 7 bases agree with TRBD2. Losses at the gene ends were 6 bases for V and 0 bases for J; bases not matched to a gene: 2. Germline assignment: CDR1 MDHEN and CDR2 SYDVKM. CDR3 length: 14 residues. CDR3 DNA sequence: TGTGCCAGCAGGCGGGGGTACTCCTACAATGAGCAGTTCTTC. Its protein is CASRRGYSYNEQFF.